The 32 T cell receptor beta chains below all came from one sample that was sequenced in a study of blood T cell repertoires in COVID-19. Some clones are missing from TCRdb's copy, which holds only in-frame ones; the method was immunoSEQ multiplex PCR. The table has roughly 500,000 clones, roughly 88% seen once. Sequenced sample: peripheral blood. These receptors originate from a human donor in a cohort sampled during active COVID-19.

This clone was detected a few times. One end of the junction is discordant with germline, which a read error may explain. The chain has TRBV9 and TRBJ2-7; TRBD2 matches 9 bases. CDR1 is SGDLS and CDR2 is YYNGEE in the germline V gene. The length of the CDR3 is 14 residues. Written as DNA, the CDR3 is TGTGCCAGCAGCGTAGGCCGGGAGGCGGGAGGGCTCTCCTTC. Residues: CASSVGREAGGLSF.

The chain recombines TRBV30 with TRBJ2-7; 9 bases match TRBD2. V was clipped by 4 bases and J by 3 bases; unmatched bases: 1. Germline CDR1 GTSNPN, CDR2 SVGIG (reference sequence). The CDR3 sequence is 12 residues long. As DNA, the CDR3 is TGTGCCTGGACTAGCGGGAACTACGAGCAGTACTTC. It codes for CAWTSGNYEQYF.

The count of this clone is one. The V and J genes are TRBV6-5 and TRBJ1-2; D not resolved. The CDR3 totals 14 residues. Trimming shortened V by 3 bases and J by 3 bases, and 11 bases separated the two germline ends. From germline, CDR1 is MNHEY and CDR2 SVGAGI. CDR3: CASSYGQAHYGYTF. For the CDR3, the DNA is TGTGCCAGCAGTTATGGCCAGGCTCACTATGGCTACACCTTC.

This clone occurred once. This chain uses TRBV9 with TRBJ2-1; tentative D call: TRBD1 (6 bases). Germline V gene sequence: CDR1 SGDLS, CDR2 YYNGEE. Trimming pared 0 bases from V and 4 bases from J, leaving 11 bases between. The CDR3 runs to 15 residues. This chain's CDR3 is CASSVEGVPYNEQFF. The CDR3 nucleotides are TGTGCCAGCAGCGTAGAGGGGGTCCCATACAATGAGCAGTTCTTC.

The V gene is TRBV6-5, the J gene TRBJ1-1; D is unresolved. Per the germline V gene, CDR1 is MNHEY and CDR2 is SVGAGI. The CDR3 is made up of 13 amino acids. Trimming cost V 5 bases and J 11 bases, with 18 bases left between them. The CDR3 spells CASSPRPNPGAFF. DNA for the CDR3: TGTGCCAGCAGTCCCCGTCCAAACCCCGGGGCTTTCTTT.

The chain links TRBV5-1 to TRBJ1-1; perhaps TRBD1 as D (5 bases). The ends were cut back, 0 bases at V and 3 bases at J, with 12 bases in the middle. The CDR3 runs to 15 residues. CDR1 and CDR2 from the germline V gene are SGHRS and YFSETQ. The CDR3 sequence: CASSLAPGEDTEAFF. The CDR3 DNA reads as TGCGCCAGCAGCTTGGCCCCGGGGGAAGACACTGAAGCTTTCTTT.

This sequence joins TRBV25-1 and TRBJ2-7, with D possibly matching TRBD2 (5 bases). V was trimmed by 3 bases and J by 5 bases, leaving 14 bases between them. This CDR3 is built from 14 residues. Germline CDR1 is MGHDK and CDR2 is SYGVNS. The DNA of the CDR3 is TGTGCCAGCAGTGAGGGGTCCGGGATTCACGAGCAGTACTTC. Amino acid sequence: CASSEGSGIHEQYF.

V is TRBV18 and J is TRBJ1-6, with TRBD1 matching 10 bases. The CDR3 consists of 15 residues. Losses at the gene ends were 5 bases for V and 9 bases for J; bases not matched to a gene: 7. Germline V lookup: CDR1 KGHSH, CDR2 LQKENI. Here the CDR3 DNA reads TGTGCCAGCTCAATGCGACAGGGGGCTGGTTCACCCCTCCACTTT. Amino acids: CASSMRQGAGSPLHF.

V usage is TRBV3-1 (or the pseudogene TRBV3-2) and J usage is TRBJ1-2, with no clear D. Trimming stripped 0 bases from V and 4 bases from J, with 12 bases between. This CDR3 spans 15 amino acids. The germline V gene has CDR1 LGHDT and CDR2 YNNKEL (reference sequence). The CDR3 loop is CASSQESLTGYGYTF. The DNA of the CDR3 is TGTGCCAGCAGCCAAGAAAGCCTAACGGGCTATGGCTACACCTTC.

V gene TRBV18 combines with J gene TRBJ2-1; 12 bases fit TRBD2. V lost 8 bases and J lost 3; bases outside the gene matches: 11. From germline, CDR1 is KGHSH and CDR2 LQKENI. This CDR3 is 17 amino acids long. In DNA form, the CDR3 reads TGTGCCAGCGCTTGGACTAGCGGGGAGTGGGTCTACAATGAGCAGTTCTTC. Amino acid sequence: CASAWTSGEWVYNEQFF.

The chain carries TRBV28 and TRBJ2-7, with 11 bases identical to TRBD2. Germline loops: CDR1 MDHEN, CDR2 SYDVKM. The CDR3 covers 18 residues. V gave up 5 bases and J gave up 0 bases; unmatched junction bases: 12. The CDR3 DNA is TGTGCCAGCAGTCCTCTACCGTATAGCGGGAGGGACTCCTACGAGCAGTACTTC. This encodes CASSPLPYSGRDSYEQYF. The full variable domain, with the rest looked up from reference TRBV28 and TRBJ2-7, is DVKVTQSSRYLVKRTGEKVFLECVQDMDHENMFWYRQDPGLGLRLIYFSYDVKMKEKGDIPEGYSVSREKKERFSLILESASTNQTSMYLCASSPLPYSGRDSYEQYFGPGTRLTVT.

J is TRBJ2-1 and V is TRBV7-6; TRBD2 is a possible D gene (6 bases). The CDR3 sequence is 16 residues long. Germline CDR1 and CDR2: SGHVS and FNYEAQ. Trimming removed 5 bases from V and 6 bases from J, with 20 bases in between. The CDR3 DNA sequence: TGTGCCAGCAGCCCCTTAGGTGGAGGAGGGGCCAATGAGCAGTTCTTC. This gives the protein CASSPLGGGGANEQFF. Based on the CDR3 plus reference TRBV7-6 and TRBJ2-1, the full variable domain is GAGVSQSPRYKVTKRGQDVALRCDPISGHVSLYWYRQALGQGPEFLTYFNYEAQQDKSGLPNDRFSAERPEGSISTLTIQRTEQRDSAMYRCASSPLGGGGANEQFFGPGTRLTVL.

The CDR3 DNA follows: TGTGCCAGCAGTACAGGGGTGATTGAAAAACTGTTTTTT. Its translation: CASSTGVIEKLFF. V gene TRBV6-5 combines with J gene TRBJ1-4, with 7 bases lining up with TRBD1. Germline V CDR1 and CDR2: MNHEY, SVGAGI. This CDR3 is built from 13 residues. Trimming cost V 5 bases and J 7 bases; bases outside gene matches: 4.

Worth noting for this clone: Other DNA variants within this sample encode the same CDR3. This CDR3 is CASSLVLAGNYEQYF. For the CDR3, the DNA is TGTGCCAGCAGCTTAGTCCTAGCGGGTAACTACGAGCAGTACTTC. This rearrangement joins TRBV7-2 to TRBJ2-7, with 8 bases lining up with TRBD2. Per the germline V gene, CDR1 is SGHTA and CDR2 is FQGNSA. V trimming: 1 base; J trimming: 3 bases; junction bases outside the gene matches: 5. The CDR3 has 15 amino acids. The whole variable domain, remainder taken from reference TRBV7-2 and TRBJ2-7, is GAGVSQSPSNKVTEKGKDVELRCDPISGHTALYWYRQSLGQGLEFLIYFQGNSAPDKSGLPSDRFSAERTGGSVSTLTIQRTQQEDSAVYLCASSLVLAGNYEQYFGPGTRLTVT.

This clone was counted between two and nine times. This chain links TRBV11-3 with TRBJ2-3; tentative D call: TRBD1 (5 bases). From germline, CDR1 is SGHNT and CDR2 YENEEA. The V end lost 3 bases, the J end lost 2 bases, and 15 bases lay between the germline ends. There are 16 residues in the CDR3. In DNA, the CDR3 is TGTGCCAGCAGCTTGGGGCTTTTCGGCTTCACAGATACGCAGTATTTT. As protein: CASSLGLFGFTDTQYF.

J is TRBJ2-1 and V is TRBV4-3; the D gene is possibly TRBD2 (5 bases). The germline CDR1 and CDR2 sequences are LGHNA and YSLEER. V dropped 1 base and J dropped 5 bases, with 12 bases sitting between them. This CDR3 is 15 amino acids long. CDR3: CASSQVGNRHNEQFF. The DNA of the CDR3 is TGCGCCAGCAGCCAAGTCGGGAATAGACACAATGAGCAGTTCTTC.

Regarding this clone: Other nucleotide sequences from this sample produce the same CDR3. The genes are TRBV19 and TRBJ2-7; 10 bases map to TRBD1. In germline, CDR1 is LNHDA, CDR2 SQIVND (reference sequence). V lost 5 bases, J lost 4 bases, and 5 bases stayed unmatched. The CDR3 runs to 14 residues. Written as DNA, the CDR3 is TGTGCCAGTAGTTCCGGGACAGGGGCTTACGAGCAGTACTTC. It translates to CASSSGTGAYEQYF.

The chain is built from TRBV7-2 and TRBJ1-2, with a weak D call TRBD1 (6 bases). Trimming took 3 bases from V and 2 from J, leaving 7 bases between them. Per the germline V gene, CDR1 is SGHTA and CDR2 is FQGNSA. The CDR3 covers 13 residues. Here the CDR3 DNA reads TGTGCCAGCAGCTTTAGGGGGAACTATGGCTACACCTTC. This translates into CASSFRGNYGYTF.

The CDR3 bases are TGTGCCAGTATAAATAGCGGGAGGGAGTCAAGTGAGCAGTTCTTC. This sequence encodes CASINSGRESSEQFF. This chain links TRBV3-1 (or the pseudogene TRBV3-2) with TRBJ2-1; 11 nucleotides line up with TRBD2. V gave up 9 bases and J gave up 9 bases; unmatched junction bases: 13. Germline CDR1 reads LGHDT; CDR2 reads YNNKEL (reference sequence). CDR3 size: 15 residues.

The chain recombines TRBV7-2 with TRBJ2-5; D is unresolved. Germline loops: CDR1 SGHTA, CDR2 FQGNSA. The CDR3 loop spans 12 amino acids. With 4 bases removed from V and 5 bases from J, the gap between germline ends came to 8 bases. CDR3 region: CASSSGWETQYF. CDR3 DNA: TGTGCCAGCAGCTCGGGTTGGGAGACCCAGTACTTC.

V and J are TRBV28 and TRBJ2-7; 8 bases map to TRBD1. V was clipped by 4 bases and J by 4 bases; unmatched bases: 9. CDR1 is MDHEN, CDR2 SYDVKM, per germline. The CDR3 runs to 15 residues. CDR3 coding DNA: TGTGCCAGCAGTTCTAGGACAGGGAAAGAATACGAGCAGTACTTC. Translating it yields CASSSRTGKEYEQYF.

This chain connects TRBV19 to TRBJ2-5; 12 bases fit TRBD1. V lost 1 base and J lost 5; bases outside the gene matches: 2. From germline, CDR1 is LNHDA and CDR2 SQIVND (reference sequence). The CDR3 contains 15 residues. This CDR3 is CASSIVGQGAETQYF. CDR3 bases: TGTGCCAGTAGTATAGTGGGACAGGGGGCCGAGACCCAGTACTTC. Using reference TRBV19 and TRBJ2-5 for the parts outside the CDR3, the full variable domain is DGGITQSPKYLFRKEGQNVTLSCEQNLNHDAMYWYRQDPGQGLRLIYYSQIVNDFQKGDIAEGYSVSREKKESFPLTVTSAQKNPTAFYLCASSIVGQGAETQYFGPGTRLLVL.

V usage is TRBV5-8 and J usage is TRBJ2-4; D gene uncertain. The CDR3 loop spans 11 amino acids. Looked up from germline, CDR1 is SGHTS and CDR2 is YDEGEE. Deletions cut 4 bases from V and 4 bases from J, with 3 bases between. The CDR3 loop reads CASSPKNIQYF. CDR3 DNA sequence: TGTGCCAGCAGCCCTAAAAACATTCAGTACTTC.

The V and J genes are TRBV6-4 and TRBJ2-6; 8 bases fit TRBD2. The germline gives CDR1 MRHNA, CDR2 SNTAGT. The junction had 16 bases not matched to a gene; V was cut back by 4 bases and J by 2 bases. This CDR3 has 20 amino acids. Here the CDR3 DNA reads TGTGCCAGCAGTGTGCCCGGGACTAGTAAAGATCCCCCTGGGGCCAACGTCCTGACTTTC. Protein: CASSVPGTSKDPPGANVLTF.

The CDR3, as DNA: TGCAGCGTTGAAGCCCTAGTCGATGAGCAGTTCTTC. As protein: CSVEALVDEQFF. The chain uses TRBV29-1 and TRBJ2-1; D is undetermined. Trimming left V 1 base short and J 8 bases short, with 9 bases between. The CDR3 is 12 residues long. Germline CDR1 is SQVTM and CDR2 is ANQGSEA.

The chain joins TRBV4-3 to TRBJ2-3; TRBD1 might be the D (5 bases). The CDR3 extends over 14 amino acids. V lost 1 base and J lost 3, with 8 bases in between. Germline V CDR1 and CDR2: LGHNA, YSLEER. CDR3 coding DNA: TGCGCCAGCAGCCAAGTGGGGCGGACAGATACGCAGTATTTT. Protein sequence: CASSQVGRTDTQYF.

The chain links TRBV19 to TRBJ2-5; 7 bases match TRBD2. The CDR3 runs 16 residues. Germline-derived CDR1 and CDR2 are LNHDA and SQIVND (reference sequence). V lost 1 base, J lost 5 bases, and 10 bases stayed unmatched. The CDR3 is CASSIGGGAGWETQYF. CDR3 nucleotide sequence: TGTGCCAGTAGTATAGGTGGAGGAGCGGGGTGGGAGACCCAGTACTTC.

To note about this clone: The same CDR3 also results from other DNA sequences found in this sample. The CDR3 loop reads CASSSGGYGYTF. CDR3 DNA sequence: TGTGCCAGCAGCTCGGGGGGCTATGGCTACACCTTC. The gene calls are TRBV7-9 and TRBJ1-2; possible D gene TRBD1, 5 bases. In germline, CDR1 is SEHNR, CDR2 FQNEAQ (reference sequence). The CDR3 runs to 12 residues. Deletions cut 4 bases from V and 4 bases from J, with 7 bases between.

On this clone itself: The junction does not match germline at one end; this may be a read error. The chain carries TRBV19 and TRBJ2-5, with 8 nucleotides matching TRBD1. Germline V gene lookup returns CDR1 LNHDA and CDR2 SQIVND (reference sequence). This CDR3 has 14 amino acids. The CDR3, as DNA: TGTGCCAGGACAAGACACAGGGGGGAAGAGTCCCAGTACTTC. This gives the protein CARTRHRGEESQYF.

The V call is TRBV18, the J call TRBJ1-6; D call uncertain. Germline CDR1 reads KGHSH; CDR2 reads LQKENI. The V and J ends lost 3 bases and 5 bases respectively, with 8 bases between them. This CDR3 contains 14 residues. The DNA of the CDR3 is TGTGCCAGCTCACCCAATCGGGATAATTCACCCCTCCACTTT. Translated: CASSPNRDNSPLHF.

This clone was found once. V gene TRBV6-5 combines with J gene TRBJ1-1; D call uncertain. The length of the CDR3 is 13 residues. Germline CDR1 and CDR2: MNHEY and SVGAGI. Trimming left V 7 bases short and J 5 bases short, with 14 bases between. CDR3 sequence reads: CASKGIGRTEAFF. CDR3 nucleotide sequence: TGTGCCAGCAAGGGTATAGGGAGGACTGAAGCTTTCTTT.

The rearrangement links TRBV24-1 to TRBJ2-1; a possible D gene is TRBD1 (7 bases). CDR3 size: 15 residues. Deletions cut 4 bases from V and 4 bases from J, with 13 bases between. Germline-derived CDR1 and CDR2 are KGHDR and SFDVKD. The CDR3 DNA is TGTGCCACCAGTGAGTCAGGGGGGTCATACAATGAGCAGTTCTTC. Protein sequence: CATSESGGSYNEQFF.